The 22 T cell receptor beta chains in this list originate from one sample, sequenced in a study of CD8+CD57+ T cells in acquired aplastic anemia. Profiling that covered TCR beta VDJ and CDR3 relied on genomic DNA as its template. TCRdb itself ran the reads through MiXCR, one entry per CDR3 protein. The table records some 190,000 distinct CDR3 sequences, approximately 46% of them present only once. The specimen was sorted CD4+, CD8+, or CD8+CD57+ T cells (not recorded which) from PBMCs. The receptors originated from a human donor in good health.

This clonotype has a single count. One base away lies a much larger clone, so this may be a sequencing read error. This rearrangement joins TRBV12-3 or TRBV12-4 to TRBJ2-7; 7 bases agree with TRBD2. V trimming: 3 bases; J trimming: 3 bases; junction bases outside the gene matches: 5. This CDR3 has 14 amino acids. The DNA for the CDR3 is TGTGCCAGCAGTTTTGGGGGGGGGAACTACGAGCAGTACTTC. As protein: CASSFGGGNYEQYF.

As concerns this clonotype: One base away lies a much larger clone, so this may be a sequencing read error. J is TRBJ1-1 and V is TRBV4-2, with 12 bases lining up with TRBD1. CDR3 length equals 20 residues. The germline CDR1 and CDR2 sequences are LGHNA and YNFKEQ. With V trimmed by 4 bases and J by 0 bases, 15 bases remained unmatched. As DNA, the CDR3 is TGTGCCAGCAGCCCGCAGGTGTCCCGGGACAGGGGGCGCGTGAACACTGAAGCTTTCTTT. Translation: CASSPQVSRDRGRVNTEAFF.

This chain joins TRBV6-2 or TRBV6-3 and TRBJ1-5, with D uncertain. CDR1 and CDR2 from the germline V gene are MNHEY and SVGEGT. CDR3 length equals 13 residues. Trimming shortened V by 7 bases and J by 6 bases, and 13 bases separated the two germline ends. CDR3 region: CASNQAEFQPQHF. Here the CDR3 DNA reads TGTGCCAGCAACCAAGCAGAGTTTCAGCCCCAGCATTTT.

V gene TRBV14 combines with J gene TRBJ2-5, with 10 nucleotides matching TRBD2. V gave up 2 bases and J gave up 4 bases; unmatched junction bases: 4. Germline CDR1 SGHDN, CDR2 FVKESK. The CDR3 is 15 amino acids. CDR3 DNA sequence: TGTGCCAGCAGCCAACTAGCGGGAGTTACAGAGACCCAGTACTTC. Translating it yields CASSQLAGVTETQYF.

The table lists this clonotype with many counts. One end of the junction does not line up with germline, which may come from a read error. The V gene is TRBV9, the J gene TRBJ2-5; D not certain. This CDR3 is built from 13 residues. Germline V gene lookup returns CDR1 SGDLS and CDR2 YYNGEE. The CDR3 is CASSSPYQETQYF. The CDR3 nucleotides are TGCGCCAGCAGCTCCCCGTACCAAGAGACCCAGTACTTC.

As to this clonotype: One base away lies a much larger clone, so this may be a sequencing read error. The CDR3 DNA follows: TGCGCCAGCAGTGAGTTACCGGGACAGGGGTTTGGGGGCATTCAGTACTTC. This sequence encodes CASSELPGQGFGGIQYF. J is TRBJ2-4 and V is TRBV10-2, with 10 bases aligning to TRBD1. CDR3 length: 17 residues. V lost 1 base and J lost 9; bases outside the gene matches: 12. Per the germline V gene, CDR1 is WSHSY and CDR2 is SAAADI.

The table lists this clonotype with a few counts. The rearrangement links TRBV24-1 to TRBJ2-1, with 10 nucleotides matching TRBD1. With V trimmed by 6 bases and J by 4 bases, 2 bases remained unmatched. In germline, CDR1 is KGHDR, CDR2 SFDVKD. The CDR3 loop spans 14 amino acids. CDR3 nucleotides: TGTGCCACCAGTCGGACAGGGGGATACAATGAGCAGTTCTTC. It encodes CATSRTGGYNEQFF.

This clonotype was seen a few times. The chain's CDR3 is CASSERGSGANVLTF. CDR3 in DNA: TGTGCCAGCAGTGAACGGGGGAGTGGGGCCAACGTCCTGACTTTC. The chain uses TRBV2 and TRBJ2-6, with D possibly TRBD2 on 6 matching bases. Germline V gene lookup returns CDR1 SNHLY and CDR2 FYNNEI. Trimming stripped 2 bases from V and 3 bases from J, with 8 bases between. This CDR3 spans 15 amino acids. Full variable domain (missing parts from reference TRBV2 and TRBJ2-6): EPEVTQTPSHQVTQMGQEVILRCVPISNHLYFYWYRQILGQKVEFLVSFYNNEISEKSEIFDDQFSVERPDGSNFTLKIRSTKLEDSAMYFCASSERGSGANVLTFGAGSRLTVL.

This clonotype was seen only a few times. This chain connects TRBV29-1 to TRBJ2-5, with TRBD1 matching over 11 bases. The germline gives CDR1 SQVTM, CDR2 ANQGSEA. After removal of 0 bases from V and 5 bases from J, the junction contained 5 bases not matched to a gene. CDR3 length: 15 residues. CDR3 sequence reads: CSVEDRRTGGETQYF. The CDR3 nucleotides read TGCAGCGTTGAAGATCGGAGGACAGGGGGCGAGACCCAGTACTTC.

The J gene is TRBJ2-3, the V gene TRBV10-3; D not certain. Germline CDR1 and CDR2: ENHRY and SYGVKD. CDR3 length: 14 amino acids. V was trimmed by 6 bases and J by 2 bases, leaving 12 bases between them. Written as DNA, the CDR3 is TGTGCCATCAGGAACTCTCTAGACACAGATACGCAGTATTTT. Protein: CAIRNSLDTDTQYF.

V gene TRBV2 combines with J gene TRBJ2-7; 13 nucleotides line up with TRBD2. J was trimmed by 6 bases and V by 4 bases; bases with no gene match: 6. Germline-derived CDR1 and CDR2 are SNHLY and FYNNEI. The CDR3 runs to 15 residues. CDR3 coding DNA: TGTGCCAGCAGTGCTCCAGGACTAGCGGGAGCCGAGCAGTACTTC. It codes for CASSAPGLAGAEQYF.

The sample holds many counts of this clonotype. The chain couples TRBV5-4 to TRBJ2-7; possible D gene TRBD1, 5 bases. CDR1 SGHNT and CDR2 YYREEE come from the germline V gene (reference sequence). Trimming cost V 6 bases and J 0 bases, with 10 bases left between them. This CDR3 is 13 amino acids long. The chain's CDR3 is CASKVQGSYEQYF. DNA of the CDR3: TGTGCCAGCAAGGTGCAGGGCTCCTACGAGCAGTACTTC.

This clonotype came up a few times. The V and J genes are TRBV7-9 and TRBJ2-1; D unresolved. This CDR3 has 12 amino acids. Trimming took off 3 bases at V and 8 bases at J, with 8 bases between the two ends. Germline CDR1 is SEHNR and CDR2 is FQNEAQ (reference sequence). CDR3 sequence reads: CASSFRPDEQFF. CDR3 DNA sequence: TGTGCCAGCAGCTTTCGACCGGATGAGCAGTTCTTC. The whole variable domain, remainder taken from reference TRBV7-9 and TRBJ2-1, is DTGVSQNPRHKITKRGQNVTFRCDPISEHNRLYWYRQTLGQGPEFLTYFQNEAQLEKSRLLSDRFSAERPKGSFSTLEIQRTEQGDSAMYLCASSFRPDEQFFGPGTRLTVL.

This clonotype was observed many times. The chain recombines TRBV10-1 with TRBJ1-1; 9 nucleotides align to TRBD1. The CDR3 runs 17 residues. V dropped 0 bases and J dropped 6; count of bases not matched to a gene: 11. Germline lookup yields CDR1 WNHNN and CDR2 SYGVQD (reference sequence). Here the CDR3 reads CASSESSPSGTGSEAFF. The CDR3 nucleotides read TGCGCCAGCAGTGAGTCAAGTCCCTCAGGGACAGGGTCTGAAGCTTTCTTT.

The genes are TRBV19 and TRBJ1-5; no definite D call. Germline V gene lookup returns CDR1 LNHDA and CDR2 SQIVND (reference sequence). The CDR3 consists of 12 residues. V lost 5 bases, J lost 3 bases, and 5 bases lay in between. The CDR3 is CASSPLNQPQHF. The CDR3 DNA reads as TGTGCCAGTAGTCCACTCAATCAGCCCCAGCATTTT.

As for this clonotype: Its ends do not fully match the called genes, so a read error is possible. This chain links TRBV19 with TRBJ1-5, with TRBD1 matching over 8 bases. Germline V CDR1 and CDR2: LNHDA, SQIVND (reference sequence). The CDR3 totals 14 residues. DNA for the CDR3: TGTGCCAGTGGGACAGGCGATAGCAACCAGCCCCTGCATTTT. The encoded protein is CASGTGDSNQPLHF.

The chain joins TRBV29-1 to TRBJ2-5; D is uncertain. Germline V gene sequence: CDR1 SQVTM, CDR2 ANQGSEA. CDR3 size: 14 residues. Trimming removed 4 bases from V and 5 bases from J, with 17 bases in between. The CDR3 DNA sequence: TGCAGCGTTGGGTCGGACGCGTCAGGCGAGACCCAGTACTTC. Translating it yields CSVGSDASGETQYF.

This clonotype was recorded at least ten times. The CDR3 DNA is TGTGCCAGTAGTATCGGACAGGGCGAGCAGTACTTC. This codes for CASSIGQGEQYF. J is TRBJ2-7 and V is TRBV19, with TRBD1 identical over 8 bases. Germline V gene lookup returns CDR1 LNHDA and CDR2 SQIVND (reference sequence). Germline trimming cut 3 bases from V and 6 bases from J; bases unmatched to any gene: 1. The CDR3 is 12 residues long.

This clonotype was detected a few times. This chain joins TRBV15 and TRBJ2-5, with TRBD2 identical over 7 bases. The V and J ends lost 1 base and 5 bases, in that order; junction bases with no gene match: 7. CDR1 and CDR2 from the germline V gene are LNHNV and YYDKDF (reference sequence). The CDR3 runs to 15 residues. The DNA of the CDR3 is TGTGCCACCAGCAGAGCTCTAGCGGTCGGGGAGACCCAGTACTTC. This gives the protein CATSRALAVGETQYF. Drawing the rest from reference TRBV15 and TRBJ2-5, the complete variable domain is DAMVIQNPRYQVTQFGKPVTLSCSQTLNHNVMYWYQQKSSQAPKLLFHYYDKDFNNEADTPDNFQSRRPNTSFCFLDIRSPGLGDTAMYLCATSRALAVGETQYFGPGTRLLVL.

This clonotype was counted once. V is TRBV2 and J is TRBJ2-1; 10 bases match TRBD1. The CDR3 runs 15 residues. Germline CDR1 and CDR2: SNHLY and FYNNEI. V dropped 5 bases and J dropped 4; count of bases not matched to a gene: 5. CDR3 sequence reads: CASSYGTGAYNEQFF. The DNA of the CDR3 is TGTGCCAGCAGTTATGGGACAGGGGCTTACAATGAGCAGTTCTTC.

This clonotype was seen ten or more times. The J gene is TRBJ2-3, the V gene TRBV5-4; 11 bases line up with TRBD2. Germline CDR1 is SGHNT and CDR2 is YYREEE (reference sequence). The CDR3 has 16 amino acids. Trimming cost V 2 bases and J 2 bases; bases outside gene matches: 4. DNA for the CDR3: TGTGCCAGCAGCTTCCCGGGACTAGCGGACACAGATACGCAGTATTTT. Its protein product is CASSFPGLADTDTQYF. The whole variable domain, filled in from reference TRBV5-4 and TRBJ2-3, reads ETGVTQSPTHLIKTRGQQVTLRCSSQSGHNTVSWYQQALGQGPQFIFQYYREEENGRGNFPPRFSGLQFPNYSSELNVNALELDDSALYLCASSFPGLADTDTQYFGPGTRLTVL.

This clonotype was seen repeatedly, ten times or more. The CDR3 spells CASSPGTSGNEQYF. The CDR3 coding sequence is TGTGCCAGCAGCCCTGGGACTAGCGGGAACGAGCAGTACTTC. This chain joins TRBV14 and TRBJ2-7; 13 bases line up with TRBD2. V shed 4 bases, J shed 5 bases, and the junction held 2 bases outside the gene matches. The CDR3 is made up of 14 amino acids. Germline assignment: CDR1 SGHDN and CDR2 FVKESK.